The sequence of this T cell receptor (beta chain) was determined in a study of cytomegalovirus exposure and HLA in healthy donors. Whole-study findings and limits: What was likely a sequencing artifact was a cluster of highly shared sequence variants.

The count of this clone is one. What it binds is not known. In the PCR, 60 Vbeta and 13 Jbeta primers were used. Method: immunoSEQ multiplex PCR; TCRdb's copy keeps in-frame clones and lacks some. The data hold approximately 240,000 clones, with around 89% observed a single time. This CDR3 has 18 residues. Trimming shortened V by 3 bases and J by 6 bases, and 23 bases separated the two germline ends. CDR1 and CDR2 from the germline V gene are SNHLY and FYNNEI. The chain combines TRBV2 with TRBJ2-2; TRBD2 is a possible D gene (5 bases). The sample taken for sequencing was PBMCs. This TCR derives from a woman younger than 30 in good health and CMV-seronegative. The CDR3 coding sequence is TGTGCCAGCAGTGAGGCCACGGTTCGGGATGCAATCTCCGGGGAGCTGTTTTTT. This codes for CASSEATVRDAISGELFF.